The 26 T cell receptor beta chains in this list originate from one sample, sequenced in a study of patients and donors after allogeneic stem cell transplantation. TCRdb called the RT-PCR reads again in MiXCR, with one record for every CDR3 protein. This sample has around 90,000 distinct CDR3 sequences, with around 46% found just once. The specimen was blood, either unsorted or a sorted T cell fraction (not recorded which). These receptors all come from a human donor who was either an allogeneic HSCT recipient or a stem cell or donor lymphocyte infusion donor (not recorded which). It is not recorded whose cells these are; they may come from a transplant donor.

The chain combines TRBV3-1 with TRBJ2-2; 11 nucleotides line up with TRBD2. Germline values: CDR1 LGHDT, CDR2 YNNKEL (reference sequence). The CDR3 loop spans 14 amino acids. The J segment lost 13 bases and the V segment lost 1 base, leaving 5 bases of the junction unmatched. CDR3: CASSQVTSGVVLFF. Here the CDR3 DNA reads TGTGCCAGCAGCCAAGTGACTAGCGGGGTGGTGCTGTTTTTT. Looking up the rest from reference TRBV3-1 and TRBJ2-2 gives the full variable domain: DTAVSQTPKYLVTQMGNDKSIKCEQNLGHDTMYWYKQDSKKFLKIMFSYNNKELIINETVPNRFSPKSPDKAHLNLHINSLELGDSAVYFCASSQVTSGVVLFFGEGSRLTVL.

The gene calls are TRBV21-1 and TRBJ1-5; TRBD1 is the table's D call and was not checked against the DNA. TRBV21-1 is a known pseudogene. This CDR3 spans 14 amino acids. Written as DNA, the CDR3 is TGTGCCAGCAGCAAGCGGGGGCCCAATCAGCCCCAGCATTTT. This encodes CASSKRGPNQPQHF.

This clonotype came up a few times. V usage is TRBV9 and J usage is TRBJ1-6; D is ambiguous. The length of the CDR3 is 16 residues. Germline-derived CDR1 and CDR2 are SGDLS and YYNGEE. V gave up 1 base and J gave up 0 bases, with 8 bases separating them. As DNA, the CDR3 is TGTGCCAGCAGCGTAACCCCCTTCTCCTATAATTCACCCCTCCACTTT. This gives the protein CASSVTPFSYNSPLHF.

This clonotype was picked up a small number of times. The V call is TRBV28, the J call TRBJ1-1, with D uncertain. The germline gives CDR1 MDHEN, CDR2 SYDVKM. The CDR3 is 12 amino acids. Deletions cut 5 bases from V and 5 bases from J, with 9 bases between. The CDR3 DNA is TGTGCCAGCAGTGCAATGGGGACTGAAGCTTTCTTT. It codes for CASSAMGTEAFF. The entire variable domain, with the rest obtained from reference TRBV28 and TRBJ1-1, is as follows: DVKVTQSSRYLVKRTGEKVFLECVQDMDHENMFWYRQDPGLGLRLIYFSYDVKMKEKGDIPEGYSVSREKKERFSLILESASTNQTSMYLCASSAMGTEAFFGQGTRLTVV.

The V gene is TRBV28, the J gene TRBJ1-6; 8 positions agree with TRBD1. Trimming removed 2 bases from V and 6 bases from J; junction bases left unmatched: 6. The length of the CDR3 is 16 residues. Germline-derived CDR1 and CDR2 are MDHEN and SYDVKM. CDR3: CASSLDGTGLNSPLHF. CDR3 bases: TGTGCCAGCAGTTTAGACGGGACAGGCCTTAATTCACCCCTCCACTTT.

This clonotype occurred a few times. The CDR3 DNA reads TGCAGCGTTACCCACCTAAGCGGAGTGCCTTCGGATACGCAGTATTTT. Residues: CSVTHLSGVPSDTQYF. The genes are TRBV29-1 and TRBJ2-3; maybe TRBD2 (5 bases). V was cut by 5 bases and J by 6 bases, with 24 bases left in between. This CDR3 has 16 residues. Looked up from germline, CDR1 is SQVTM and CDR2 is ANQGSEA.

The V gene is TRBV7-9, the J gene TRBJ2-1; D assignment may be TRBD1 or TRBD2 (5 bases each). The CDR3 runs to 14 residues. From germline, CDR1 is SEHNR and CDR2 FQNEAQ (reference sequence). V dropped 1 base and J dropped 6 bases, with 10 bases sitting between them. Here the CDR3 reads CASSLVTGTNEQFF. The CDR3 coding sequence is TGTGCCAGCAGCTTAGTAACTGGGACCAATGAGCAGTTCTTC.

The chain combines TRBV30 with TRBJ2-7, with 9 bases matching TRBD1. The junction had 8 bases not matched to a gene; V was cut back by 4 bases and J by 1 base. The CDR3 consists of 15 residues. Germline V gene data show CDR1 as GTSNPN and CDR2 as SVGIG (reference sequence). CDR3 sequence (DNA): TGTGCCTGGACCGCCTTGGGGACAGGGTCCTACGAGCAGTACTTC. It codes for CAWTALGTGSYEQYF.

This clonotype was seen a few times. The genes are TRBV9 and TRBJ1-1; D is uncertain. Trimming removed 3 bases at V and 4 bases at J, with 13 bases between. Per germline, CDR1 SGDLS and CDR2 YYNGEE. The CDR3 is 14 residues long. CDR3 region: CASSGLNAGTEAFF. The CDR3 region has the DNA TGTGCCAGCAGCGGCCTCAACGCCGGCACTGAAGCTTTCTTT. The full variable domain, with the rest looked up from reference TRBV9 and TRBJ1-1, is DSGVTQTPKHLITATGQRVTLRCSPRSGDLSVYWYQQSLDQGLQFLIQYYNGEERAKGNILERFSAQQFPDLHSELNLSSLELGDSALYFCASSGLNAGTEAFFGQGTRLTVV.

The chain recombines TRBV12-3 or TRBV12-4 with TRBJ2-7, with D possibly TRBD2 on 5 matching bases. The CDR3 sequence is 14 residues long. V lost 6 bases, J lost 0 bases, and 12 bases lay in between. DNA of the CDR3: TGTGCCAGCAGCCCGAGGGCGATCTCCTACGAGCAGTACTTC. Its translation is CASSPRAISYEQYF.

The chain carries TRBV28 and TRBJ1-2; 8 nucleotides line up with TRBD1. Germline CDR1 MDHEN, CDR2 SYDVKM. The V segment lost 3 bases and the J segment 8 bases; nucleotides outside the gene matches: 8. This CDR3 has 14 residues. DNA of the CDR3: TGTGCCAGCAGTTTGTCCACGACAGGGGACGGCTACACCTTC. It codes for CASSLSTTGDGYTF.

This clonotype was seen a few times. The chain links TRBV20-1 to TRBJ1-2, with D perhaps TRBD1 (6 bases). V lost 1 base to trimming and J lost 8 bases, with 17 bases between them. The CDR3 length is 14 residues. Germline V gene data show CDR1 as DFQATT and CDR2 as SNEGSKA (reference sequence). The CDR3 region is CSARGSQGQGGYTF. In nucleotides, the CDR3 is TGCAGTGCTAGAGGCTCCCAGGGGCAGGGCGGCTACACCTTC.

The chain recombines TRBV4-1 with TRBJ2-3; D is ambiguous. The V end lost 3 bases, the J end lost 0 bases, and 13 bases lay between the germline ends. The V gene's germline CDR1 is MGHRA and CDR2 YSYEKL. The CDR3 covers 16 residues. CDR3 residues: CASSQLAVPSTDTQYF. CDR3 nucleotides: TGCGCCAGCAGCCAGTTGGCAGTGCCTAGCACAGATACGCAGTATTTT.

CDR3 region: CASSLGSGTGWEKLFF. In nucleotides, the CDR3 is TGCGCCAGCAGCCTAGGGAGCGGGACAGGGTGGGAAAAACTGTTTTTT. This rearrangement joins TRBV4-3 to TRBJ1-4; 9 nucleotides agree with TRBD1. The CDR3 has 16 residues. Losses at the gene ends were 4 bases for V and 8 bases for J; bases not matched to a gene: 11. Germline V gene lookup returns CDR1 LGHNA and CDR2 YSLEER.

The table lists this clonotype with a few counts. The genes are TRBV28 and TRBJ1-5, with D tentatively TRBD1 (5 bases). Germline CDR1 is MDHEN and CDR2 is SYDVKM. V lost 6 bases and J 5 bases, leaving 11 bases between the germline ends. There are 13 residues in the CDR3. CDR3 DNA sequence: TGTGCCAGCAGCCGACTCAGGGATCAGCCCCAGCATTTT. Residues: CASSRLRDQPQHF.

This clonotype was counted once. This chain joins TRBV7-9 and TRBJ1-1; 8 bases are shared with TRBD1. Looked up from germline, CDR1 is SEHNR and CDR2 is FQNEAQ (reference sequence). V lost 7 bases to trimming and J lost 4 bases; unmatched junction nucleotides: 5. The length of the CDR3 is 13 residues. CDR3 bases: TGTGCCAGCACCGGCGACAGGGGCACTGAAGCTTTCTTT. It specifies CASTGDRGTEAFF. Full variable domain (remainder filled in from reference TRBV7-9 and TRBJ1-1): DTGVSQNPRHKITKRGQNVTFRCDPISEHNRLYWYRQTLGQGPEFLTYFQNEAQLEKSRLLSDRFSAERPKGSFSTLEIQRTEQGDSAMYLCASTGDRGTEAFFGQGTRLTVV.

This clonotype turned up a few times. This sequence joins TRBV12-3 or TRBV12-4 and TRBJ1-2; unclear D gene. Trimming cost V 7 bases and J 4 bases, with 13 bases left between them. This CDR3 is built from 13 residues. In DNA, the CDR3 is TGTGCCAGCACTCCGGGCGCGTCCTATGGCTACACCTTC. Translation: CASTPGASYGYTF.

V usage is TRBV24-1 and J usage is TRBJ2-1; D call uncertain. Trimming took off 10 bases at V and 1 base at J, with 10 bases between the two ends. Per germline, CDR1 KGHDR and CDR2 SFDVKD. This CDR3 is built from 13 residues. The CDR3 sequence: CATSTGSYNEQFF. CDR3 coding DNA: TGTGCCACTTCGACTGGGTCCTACAATGAGCAGTTCTTC.

The chain has TRBV19 and TRBJ1-6, with a possible D match to TRBD1 (6 bases). CDR3 length: 17 amino acids. CDR1 and CDR2 (germline): LNHDA, SQIVND (reference sequence). Trimming removed 3 bases from V and 7 bases from J, with 19 bases in between. The CDR3 spells CASSISQGTRWNSPLHF. The CDR3 DNA follows: TGTGCCAGTAGTATCTCACAAGGGACAAGGTGGAATTCACCCCTCCACTTT.

This clonotype was observed a single time. This sequence joins TRBV6-2 or TRBV6-3 and TRBJ2-7; TRBD2 matches 7 bases. Per germline, CDR1 MNHEY and CDR2 SVGEGT. J gave up 4 bases and V 2 bases, and 8 bases lay outside the gene matches. The CDR3 runs to 15 residues. The CDR3 DNA reads TGTGCCAGCAGTTACCGGCTAGCGGATCCTTACGAGCAGTACTTC. As protein: CASSYRLADPYEQYF.

This chain uses TRBV28 with TRBJ1-1; D is uncertain. This CDR3 contains 15 residues. V lost 2 bases and J 1 base, leaving 11 bases between the germline ends. Germline values: CDR1 MDHEN, CDR2 SYDVKM. The CDR3 is CASSLAAGGNTEAFF. Here the CDR3 DNA reads TGTGCCAGCAGTTTAGCCGCAGGAGGGAACACTGAAGCTTTCTTT.

This clonotype was detected only a few times. The genes are TRBV20-1 and TRBJ1-2, with 7 bases aligning to TRBD1. After removal of 0 bases from V and 4 bases from J, the junction contained 5 bases not matched to a gene. The CDR3 runs 14 residues. CDR1 DFQATT and CDR2 SNEGSKA come from the germline V gene (reference sequence). The CDR3, as DNA: TGCAGTGCTAGAGATGGGCAGGGGGTCTATGGCTACACCTTC. This sequence encodes CSARDGQGVYGYTF.

The CDR3 bases are TGTGCCAGCAGTTCATGGACAGGCGACGGAAACACCATATATTTT. This gives the protein CASSSWTGDGNTIYF. The rearrangement links TRBV28 to TRBJ1-3; 7 bases line up with TRBD1. The length of the CDR3 is 15 residues. Germline CDR1 and CDR2: MDHEN and SYDVKM. V trimming: 4 bases; J trimming: 4 bases; junction bases outside the gene matches: 7.

The V call is TRBV20-1, the J call TRBJ2-1; tentative D call: TRBD2 (6 bases). The length of the CDR3 is 15 residues. Trimming left V 3 bases short and J 5 bases short, with 17 bases between. Germline loops: CDR1 DFQATT, CDR2 SNEGSKA (reference sequence). CDR3 loop: CSASRLSGSNNEQFF. The DNA of the CDR3 is TGCAGTGCTAGCCGACTTAGCGGATCTAACAATGAGCAGTTCTTC.

This chain connects TRBV9 to TRBJ2-2; D gene uncertain. The CDR3 has 12 amino acids. Trimming cost V 1 base and J 8 bases, with 6 bases left between them. The germline gives CDR1 SGDLS, CDR2 YYNGEE. In DNA form, the CDR3 reads TGTGCCAGCAGCGTACTTGGAGGGGAGCTGTTTTTT. Its translation is CASSVLGGELFF.

The chain links TRBV7-9 to TRBJ1-1; 11 bases line up with TRBD1. Trimming took 6 bases from V and 1 from J; bases not matched to a gene: 1. CDR1 and CDR2 from the germline V gene are SEHNR and FQNEAQ (reference sequence). The length of the CDR3 is 14 residues. CDR3 nucleotide sequence: TGTGCCAGCAGGGGACAGGGGGAGAACACTGAAGCTTTCTTT. This encodes CASRGQGENTEAFF.